The source of this T cell receptor beta chain is a study of shared T cell receptors in the human thymus. This CDR3 contains 15 residues. Trimming took 5 bases from V and 6 from J, leaving 16 bases between them. Germline V gives CDR1 MNHEY, CDR2 SMNVEV (reference sequence). The table came from immunoSEQ multiplex PCR; TCRdb's copy has only in-frame clones and leaves some out. The repertoire holds hundreds of thousands of clones, with around 87% as singletons. These same records also appear under a second study, on human thymus T cells. In that study: Corrective cardiac operations yielded the resected thymus tissue. Blood and thymic repertoires both appeared biased in V and J gene usage. Related studies found that unrelated individuals share highly overlapping thymic repertoires.

The chain has TRBV27 and TRBJ2-2; TRBD2 is a possible D gene (6 bases). The receptor was isolated from a boy less than two years old with a congenital heart defect. Sequenced: thymocytes. The CDR3 sequence is CASSRSLAFPGELFF. The CDR3 bases are TGTGCCAGCAGTAGGAGTCTAGCGTTTCCCGGGGAGCTGTTTTTT.